One and the same sample provided the 27 T cell receptor beta chains below, sequenced in a study of T cell responses to AZD1222 COVID-19 vaccine. Assay: immunoSEQ multiplex PCR; the TCRdb copy retains only in-frame clones and omits some. Of some 120,000 clones listed, 70% to 90% were seen once; the top ten hold 3.5% to 5%. Sequences were derived from peripheral blood, sampled on day 0 of MenACWY control vaccination. These receptors all come from an adult in good health.

The gene calls are TRBV20-1 and TRBJ1-2, with D perhaps matching TRBD1 (5 bases). The CDR3 length is 12 residues. Germline-derived CDR1 and CDR2 are DFQATT and SNEGSKA (reference sequence). V dropped 3 bases and J dropped 5 bases, with 10 bases sitting between them. The CDR3 reads CSASGDGYGYTF. The CDR3 coding sequence is TGCAGTGCTAGTGGGGACGGTTATGGCTACACCTTC.

The V and J genes are TRBV20-1 and TRBJ2-1; D gene uncertain. CDR1 and CDR2 from the germline V gene are DFQATT and SNEGSKA (reference sequence). With 8 bases removed from V and 8 bases from J, the gap between germline ends came to 13 bases. The CDR3 extends over 11 amino acids. CDR3 nucleotides: TGCAGTTATGTTCCGGCGGATGAGCAGTTCTTC. Protein: CSYVPADEQFF.

The chain couples TRBV29-1 to TRBJ2-2; the D gene is possibly TRBD1 (6 bases). The germline CDR1 and CDR2 sequences are SQVTM and ANQGSEA. There are 14 residues in the CDR3. The V gene lost 5 bases and the J gene lost 3 bases, with 13 bases spanning the gap. CDR3 in amino acids: CSVPSDRYTGELFF. The CDR3 bases are TGCAGCGTTCCTTCGGACAGATACACCGGGGAGCTGTTTTTT.

The rearrangement joins TRBV7-9 to TRBJ2-7; 10 bases line up with TRBD1. The V gene end was trimmed by 1 base and the J gene end by 4 bases; junction bases not matched to a gene: 10. The germline V gene encodes CDR1 SEHNR and CDR2 FQNEAQ (reference sequence). The CDR3 sequence is 17 residues long. CDR3 in DNA: TGTGCCAGCAGCTTAGGGACAGGGGGTGTGATGTCGTACGAGCAGTACTTC. It translates to CASSLGTGGVMSYEQYF.

The J gene is TRBJ2-1, the V gene TRBV7-7; possible D gene TRBD1, 7 bases. CDR1 is SSHAT, CDR2 FNYEAQ, per germline (reference sequence). V lost 1 base and J 3 bases, leaving 10 bases between the germline ends. This CDR3 has 15 residues. The CDR3 DNA sequence: TGTGCCAGCAGCTTAGGACAGGGAGGCTACAATGAGCAGTTCTTC. It translates to CASSLGQGGYNEQFF.

The chain employs TRBV19 and TRBJ2-1, with 7 nucleotides matching TRBD1. The CDR3 is made up of 15 amino acids. Germline CDR1 LNHDA, CDR2 SQIVND (reference sequence). Trimming took 5 bases from V and 0 from J; bases not matched to a gene: 4. CDR3 region: CASSPDRSSYNEQFF. In DNA, the CDR3 is TGTGCCAGTAGTCCGGACAGGAGCTCCTACAATGAGCAGTTCTTC.

This clone was seen only a few times. V and J are TRBV19 and TRBJ1-2, with TRBD1 identical over 7 bases. After removal of 5 bases from V and 4 bases from J, the junction contained 7 bases not matched to a gene. The CDR3 is 14 amino acids. The germline gives CDR1 LNHDA, CDR2 SQIVND (reference sequence). CDR3 DNA sequence: TGTGCCAGTAGTTTCTCGGACAGGACCTATGGCTACACCTTC. This gives the protein CASSFSDRTYGYTF.

The J gene is TRBJ2-2, the V gene TRBV9; 14 bases line up with TRBD2. The CDR3 totals 20 residues. The germline gives CDR1 SGDLS, CDR2 YYNGEE. J lost 4 bases, V lost 4 bases, and 15 bases had no gene match. DNA for the CDR3: TGTGCCAGCAGCTCCCCGTCCCCCCTGACTAGCGGGGGGGTCACCGGGGAGCTGTTTTTT. It specifies CASSSPSPLTSGGVTGELFF.

V is TRBV5-5 and J is TRBJ2-3, with D perhaps given as TRBD1 or TRBD2 (7 bases each). Trimming stripped 4 bases from V and 3 bases from J, with 15 bases between. CDR3 length: 15 residues. Germline CDR1 and CDR2: SGHKS and YYEKEE (reference sequence). In DNA form, the CDR3 reads TGTGCCAGCAGCCCCCCAGGGGGGGAAACAGATACGCAGTATTTT. Its translation: CASSPPGGETDTQYF.

The chain joins TRBV4-3 to TRBJ1-2; D ambiguous. The germline V and J ends were trimmed by 2 bases and 3 bases, with 16 bases remaining between them. This CDR3 contains 16 residues. Germline values: CDR1 LGHNA, CDR2 YSLEER. CDR3 nucleotide sequence: TGCGCCAGCAGCCAACATGTGGGCGCCCAAGACTATGGCTACACCTTC. This translates into CASSQHVGAQDYGYTF.

This chain's CDR3 is CATMGQFGEAFF. CDR3 sequence (DNA): TGTGCCACAATGGGGCAGTTTGGTGAAGCTTTCTTT. The rearrangement links TRBV7-6 to TRBJ1-1; D perhaps matches TRBD1 (5 bases). The CDR3 extends over 12 amino acids. Germline CDR1 and CDR2: SGHVS and FNYEAQ. The V end lost 10 bases, the J end lost 7 bases, and 16 bases lay between the germline ends.

In this sample, this clone turned up once. J is TRBJ2-4 and V is TRBV5-6, with 8 bases lining up with TRBD1. V shed 5 bases and J 4 bases; nucleotides not matched to a gene: 2. CDR1 and CDR2 (germline): SGHDT, YYEEEE. CDR3 size: 13 residues. The CDR3 reads CASRNRGKNIQYF. The CDR3 nucleotides read TGTGCCAGCAGAAACAGGGGGAAAAACATTCAGTACTTC.

This clone appeared a single time. The chain links TRBV18 to TRBJ1-1; 7 bases are a match to TRBD1. The germline CDR1 and CDR2 sequences are KGHSH and LQKENI. V was pared by 3 bases and J by 0 bases, with 4 bases of the junction left unmatched. CDR3 length equals 15 residues. This CDR3 is CASSPGTDMNTEAFF. CDR3 in DNA: TGTGCCAGCTCACCGGGGACAGATATGAACACTGAAGCTTTCTTT.

The chain joins TRBV6-2 or TRBV6-3 to TRBJ1-2; D gene unclear. Germline-derived CDR1 and CDR2 are MNHEY and SVGEGT. This CDR3 is built from 16 residues. Trimming removed 5 bases at V and 2 bases at J, with 18 bases between. CDR3 protein: CASSLRGGSSNYGYTF. The CDR3, as DNA: TGTGCCAGCAGTCTACGAGGCGGGAGCTCGAACTATGGCTACACCTTC.

The rearrangement uses TRBV11-1 and TRBJ2-1, with TRBD1 identical over 7 bases. V shed 6 bases, J shed 7 bases, and the junction held 12 bases outside the gene matches. The germline V gene has CDR1 SGHAT and CDR2 FQDESV (reference sequence). This CDR3 contains 15 residues. CDR3 nucleotides: TGTGCCAGCAGGAAAAACAGGGGCATGGGTAATGAGCAGTTCTTC. It specifies CASRKNRGMGNEQFF.

The J gene is TRBJ1-1, the V gene TRBV30; TRBD1 might be the D (5 bases). This CDR3 has 13 amino acids. Germline V lookup: CDR1 GTSNPN, CDR2 SVGIG (reference sequence). V was cut by 3 bases and J by 2 bases, with 10 bases left in between. The DNA for the CDR3 is TGTGCCTGGAGAGGGGACCTAAACACTGAAGCTTTCTTT. It translates to CAWRGDLNTEAFF.

The chain combines TRBV28 with TRBJ2-1, with 8 positions matching TRBD2. V dropped 2 bases and J dropped 7; count of bases not matched to a gene: 4. CDR1 MDHEN and CDR2 SYDVKM come from the germline V gene. The length of the CDR3 is 14 residues. The CDR3 here is CASSLIGGANEQFF. The CDR3 DNA is TGTGCCAGCAGTTTAATCGGGGGGGCAAATGAGCAGTTCTTC.

This clone has only one observation. The gene calls are TRBV7-3 and TRBJ2-1; 9 positions match TRBD1. Germline lookup yields CDR1 SGHTA and CDR2 FQGTGA. The length of the CDR3 is 16 residues. Germline trimming cut 5 bases from V and 5 bases from J; bases unmatched to any gene: 10. CDR3: CASSPMPGQGNNEQFF. In DNA, the CDR3 is TGTGCCAGCAGCCCGATGCCGGGACAGGGAAACAATGAGCAGTTCTTC.

The chain employs TRBV7-2 and TRBJ2-3; 8 nucleotides align to TRBD2. CDR1 and CDR2 (germline): SGHTA, FQGNSA. V lost 5 bases to trimming and J lost 0 bases; unmatched junction nucleotides: 4. The CDR3 consists of 15 residues. For the CDR3, the DNA is TGTGCCAGCAGCCGTAGCGGGGTTAGCACAGATACGCAGTATTTT. Translation gives CASSRSGVSTDTQYF.

The V call is TRBV15, the J call TRBJ1-1; D is perhaps TRBD1 (6 bases). The germline V gene has CDR1 LNHNV and CDR2 YYDKDF (reference sequence). Trimming pared 1 base from V and 0 bases from J, leaving 9 bases between. CDR3 length: 15 amino acids. CDR3 amino acids: CATSRGTEMNTEAFF. In DNA, the CDR3 is TGTGCCACCAGCAGAGGGACAGAGATGAACACTGAAGCTTTCTTT. Full variable domain (outside the CDR3, taken from reference TRBV15 and TRBJ1-1): DAMVIQNPRYQVTQFGKPVTLSCSQTLNHNVMYWYQQKSSQAPKLLFHYYDKDFNNEADTPDNFQSRRPNTSFCFLDIRSPGLGDTAMYLCATSRGTEMNTEAFFGQGTRLTVV.

The genes are TRBV6-5 and TRBJ2-4; 12 nucleotides agree with TRBD1. CDR1 and CDR2 (germline): MNHEY, SVGAGI. Trimming took 8 bases from V and 5 from J; bases not matched to a gene: 7. The CDR3 contains 15 residues. CDR3 loop: CASRTGTGGQNIQYF. The CDR3 DNA reads as TGTGCCAGCCGAACGGGGACAGGGGGCCAAAACATTCAGTACTTC.

The V gene is TRBV6-5, the J gene TRBJ2-5, with no clear D. This CDR3 contains 14 residues. The germline CDR1 and CDR2 sequences are MNHEY and SVGAGI. Trimming shortened V by 2 bases and J by 5 bases, and 12 bases separated the two germline ends. The CDR3 DNA sequence: TGTGCCAGCAGTTACGGGTCGGACGGTGAGACCCAGTACTTC. Amino acids: CASSYGSDGETQYF.

Only one count was recorded for this clone. The chain employs TRBV12-3 or TRBV12-4 and TRBJ2-6; D remains unclear. The CDR3 consists of 11 residues. Trimming removed 10 bases from V and 1 base from J, with 2 bases in between. The chain's CDR3 is CAISGANVLTF. The CDR3 region has the DNA TGTGCCATATCTGGGGCCAACGTCCTGACTTTC.

J is TRBJ2-7 and V is TRBV2; TRBD1 matches at 8 bases. The junction had 9 bases not matched to a gene; V was cut back by 3 bases and J by 5 bases. Germline CDR1 SNHLY, CDR2 FYNNEI. The CDR3 spans 15 residues. The DNA of the CDR3 is TGTGCCAGCAGTGAGGGGGGCAGGGGGCTCGACGAGCAGTACTTC. Amino acid sequence: CASSEGGRGLDEQYF.

This chain links TRBV7-8 with TRBJ2-7; 7 bases line up with TRBD1. Germline V gene lookup returns CDR1 SGHVS and CDR2 FQNEAQ. The CDR3 totals 14 residues. V lost 5 bases and J lost 5; bases outside the gene matches: 9. CDR3 sequence (DNA): TGTGCCAGCAGCCGAGCGACAGGGAACAACGAGCAGTACTTC. It translates to CASSRATGNNEQYF.

J is TRBJ2-7 and V is TRBV4-2; the D gene is possibly TRBD1 (6 bases). Germline V gene data show CDR1 as LGHNA and CDR2 as YNFKEQ. The CDR3 is 15 amino acids. V was cut by 1 base and J by 2 bases, with 12 bases left in between. The CDR3 nucleotides read TGTGCCAGCAGCCAAGTCGCTAGACAGGCCTACGAGCAGTACTTC. Translating gives CASSQVARQAYEQYF.

The chain carries TRBV28 and TRBJ1-1; D is unclear. CDR3 length: 10 residues. V gave up 10 bases and J gave up 1 base, with 4 bases separating them. Germline V gene sequence: CDR1 MDHEN, CDR2 SYDVKM. CDR3: CAISNTEAFF. DNA of the CDR3: TGTGCCATCTCGAACACTGAAGCTTTCTTT.